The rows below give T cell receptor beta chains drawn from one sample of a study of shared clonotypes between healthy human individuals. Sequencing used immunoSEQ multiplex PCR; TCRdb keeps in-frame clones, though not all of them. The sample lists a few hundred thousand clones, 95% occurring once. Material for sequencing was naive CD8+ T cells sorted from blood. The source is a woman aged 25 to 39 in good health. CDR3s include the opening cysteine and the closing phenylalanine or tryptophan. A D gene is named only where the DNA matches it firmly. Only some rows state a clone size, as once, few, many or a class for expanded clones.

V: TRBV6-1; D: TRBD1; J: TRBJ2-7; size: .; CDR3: CASSSGTGDEQYF; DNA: TGTGCCAGCAGTTCCGGGACAGGGGATGAGCAGTACTTC
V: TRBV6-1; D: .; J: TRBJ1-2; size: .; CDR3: CASSEAADRVYGYTF; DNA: TGTGCCAGCAGTGAAGCGGCCGACAGAGTCTATGGCTACACCTTC
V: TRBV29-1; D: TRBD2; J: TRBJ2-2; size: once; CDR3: CSVKGTTDTGELFF; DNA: TGCAGCGTTAAAGGGACTACTGACACCGGGGAGCTGTTTTTT
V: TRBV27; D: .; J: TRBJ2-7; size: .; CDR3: CASSGGTGAPQYF; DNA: TGTGCCAGCAGTGGGGGGACCGGGGCGCCTCAGTACTTC
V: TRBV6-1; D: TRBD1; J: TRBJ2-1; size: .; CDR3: CASSDQDRYHEQFF; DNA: TGTGCCAGCAGTGACCAGGACAGGTACCATGAGCAGTTCTTC
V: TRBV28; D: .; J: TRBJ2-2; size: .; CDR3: CASSSSADTGELFF; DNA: TGTGCCAGCAGTTCTAGCGCAGACACCGGGGAGCTGTTTTTT
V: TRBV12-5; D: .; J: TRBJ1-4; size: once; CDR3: CASGLKGQKTTTNEKLFF; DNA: TGTGCTAGTGGTTTGAAAGGACAGAAGACAACAACTAATGAAAAACTGTTTTTT
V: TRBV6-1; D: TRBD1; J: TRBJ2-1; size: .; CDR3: CASSVTRTGGNEQFF; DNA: TGTGCCAGCAGCGTCACCCGGACAGGGGGCAATGAGCAGTTCTTC
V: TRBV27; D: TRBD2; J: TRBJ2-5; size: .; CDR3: CASSFAGGLTQETQYF; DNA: TGTGCCAGCAGTTTCGCGGGAGGACTAACACAAGAGACCCAGTACTTC
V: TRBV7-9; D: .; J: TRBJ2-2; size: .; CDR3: CASNPPRLRGKGTGELFF; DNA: TGTGCCAGCAACCCTCCCCGCTTGAGGGGGAAGGGCACCGGGGAGCTGTTTTTT
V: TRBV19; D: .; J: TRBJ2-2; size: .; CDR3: CASSPNSGHPGELFF; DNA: TGTGCCAGTAGTCCAAACTCGGGACATCCCGGGGAGCTGTTTTTT
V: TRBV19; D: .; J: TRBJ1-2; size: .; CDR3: CASSIVGLANGYTF; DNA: TGTGCCAGTAGTATCGTGGGCTTGGCAAATGGCTACACCTTC
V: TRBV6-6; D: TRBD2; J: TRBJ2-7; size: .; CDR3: CASSLSGSVYEQYF; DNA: TGTGCCAGCAGCCTTAGCGGGTCTGTCTACGAGCAGTACTTC
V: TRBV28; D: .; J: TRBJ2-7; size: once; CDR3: CASSGDSRDPYEQYF; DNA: TGTGCCAGCAGTGGTGATTCGCGGGATCCCTACGAGCAGTACTTC
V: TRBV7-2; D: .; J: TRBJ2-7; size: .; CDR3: CASSVGQESSGSSYEQYF; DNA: TGTGCCAGCAGCGTCGGACAGGAGTCTAGCGGATCCTCCTACGAGCAGTACTTC
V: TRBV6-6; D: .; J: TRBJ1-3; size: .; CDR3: CASSDAVVGNTIYF; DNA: TGTGCCAGCAGTGACGCGGTGGTTGGAAACACCATATATTTT
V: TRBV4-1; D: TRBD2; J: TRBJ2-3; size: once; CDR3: CASSHGPGTSSDTQYF; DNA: TGCGCCAGCAGCCATGGCCCCGGGACTAGCAGCGATACGCAGTATTTT
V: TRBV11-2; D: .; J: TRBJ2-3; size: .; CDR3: CASSLTGTSTDTQYF; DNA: TGTGCCAGCAGCTTAACGGGGACTAGCACAGATACGCAGTATTTT
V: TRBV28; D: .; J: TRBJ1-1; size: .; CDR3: CASSKGVGILHTEAFF; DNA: TGTGCCAGCAGTAAAGGGGTGGGCATCTTACACACTGAAGCTTTCTTT
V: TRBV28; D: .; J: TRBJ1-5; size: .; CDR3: CASASDLSNQPQHF; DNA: TGTGCCAGCGCCAGTGACCTTAGCAATCAGCCCCAGCATTTT
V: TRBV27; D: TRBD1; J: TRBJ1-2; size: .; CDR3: CASRPGTGVGYTF; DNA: TGTGCCAGCAGACCCGGGACAGGGGTTGGCTACACCTTC
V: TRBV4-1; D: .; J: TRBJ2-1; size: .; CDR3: CASSQYPVTPEQFF; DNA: TGCGCCAGCAGCCAATATCCTGTCACCCCGGAGCAGTTCTTC
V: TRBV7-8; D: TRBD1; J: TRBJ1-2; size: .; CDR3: CASSLPDRIYGYTF; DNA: TGTGCCAGCAGCCTCCCGGACAGGATCTATGGCTACACCTTC
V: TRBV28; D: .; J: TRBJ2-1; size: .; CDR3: CASRDPGFEQFF; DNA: TGTGCCAGCAGAGATCCAGGGTTTGAGCAGTTCTTC
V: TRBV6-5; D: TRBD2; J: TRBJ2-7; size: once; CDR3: CASGLNSGIAYEQYF; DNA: TGTGCCAGCGGCCTAAATAGCGGGATAGCCTACGAGCAGTACTTC
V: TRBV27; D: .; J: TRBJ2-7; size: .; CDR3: CASSDLGVGEQYF; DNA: TGTGCCAGCAGCGATCTGGGGGTAGGCGAGCAGTACTTC
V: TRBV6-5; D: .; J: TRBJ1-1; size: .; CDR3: CASSLGWTTEAFF; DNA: TGTGCCAGCAGCCTCGGGTGGACCACTGAAGCTTTCTTT
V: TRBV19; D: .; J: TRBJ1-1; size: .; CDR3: CASAMGVGTEAFF; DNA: TGTGCCAGTGCAATGGGCGTTGGCACTGAAGCTTTCTTT
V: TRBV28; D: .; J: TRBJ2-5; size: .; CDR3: CASSLYQGQETQYF; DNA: TGTGCCAGCAGTTTATATCAGGGGCAAGAGACCCAGTACTTC